Following are 18 T cell receptor beta chains from one sample sequenced in a study of T cell changes during pregnancy in multiple sclerosis. TCRdb's table, derived via immunoSEQ multiplex PCR, lists solely in-frame clones and lacks some. The table has tens of thousands of clones, roughly 95% seen once; the top ten hold roughly 0.35%. Sequences were derived from CD4+ T cells from peripheral blood mononuclear cells, sampled before pregnancy. The receptor set was obtained from a female donor with multiple sclerosis, enrolled in a pregnancy study.

CDR3 loop: CASSPQGGRAYNEQFF. The DNA for the CDR3 is TGTGCCAGCTCACCACAGGGCGGGAGGGCCTACAATGAGCAGTTCTTC. This chain connects TRBV18 to TRBJ2-1, with TRBD2 matching 9 bases. The length of the CDR3 is 16 residues. Germline V gene sequence: CDR1 KGHSH, CDR2 LQKENI. Germline trimming cut 1 base from V and 2 bases from J; bases unmatched to any gene: 3.

J is TRBJ2-1 and V is TRBV20-1; D possibly corresponds to TRBD2 (5 bases). This CDR3 is built from 11 residues. V dropped 8 bases and J dropped 8 bases, with 13 bases sitting between them. CDR1 DFQATT and CDR2 SNEGSKA come from the germline V gene (reference sequence). The CDR3 nucleotides read TGCAGTATTGCCGGGATCGATGAGCAGTTCTTC. Translated, it gives CSIAGIDEQFF.

This chain joins TRBV19 and TRBJ1-3, with TRBD1 identical over 7 bases. V shed 4 bases, J shed 4 bases, and the junction held 7 bases outside the gene matches. CDR3 length equals 15 residues. Per germline, CDR1 LNHDA and CDR2 SQIVND (reference sequence). CDR3 in DNA: TGTGCCAGTAGTAAAATCGACAGGGACGGAAACACCATATATTTT. Amino acid sequence: CASSKIDRDGNTIYF.

This chain joins TRBV6-6 and TRBJ2-1, with 10 bases matching TRBD2. The CDR3 is 15 residues long. Looked up from germline, CDR1 is MNHNY and CDR2 is SVGAGI (reference sequence). V lost 7 bases and J lost 2; bases outside the gene matches: 5. The CDR3 loop is CASKMLAGAYNEQFF. The CDR3 nucleotides are TGTGCCAGCAAGATGCTAGCGGGAGCCTACAATGAGCAGTTCTTC.

The chain couples TRBV27 to TRBJ2-1; TRBD2 matches 14 bases. After removal of 2 bases from V and 1 base from J, the junction contained 4 bases not matched to a gene. CDR1 and CDR2 from the germline V gene are MNHEY and SMNVEV (reference sequence). The CDR3 sequence is 18 residues long. The CDR3 loop reads CASSLMGTSGSSYNEQFF. The CDR3 nucleotides read TGTGCCAGCAGTTTAATGGGGACTAGCGGGAGTTCCTACAATGAGCAGTTCTTC.

The table lists this clone with a count of one. The chain combines TRBV7-6 with TRBJ2-7; the match to TRBD2 covers 8 bases. After removal of 5 bases from V and 5 bases from J, the junction contained 11 bases not matched to a gene. From germline, CDR1 is SGHVS and CDR2 FNYEAQ. The CDR3 totals 15 residues. The CDR3 DNA follows: TGTGCCAGCAGCCGGAATAGCGGGACGTTGCACGAGCAGTACTTC. Translation gives CASSRNSGTLHEQYF.

V gene TRBV5-6 combines with J gene TRBJ1-2; D remains ambiguous. Trimming pared 3 bases from V and 0 bases from J, leaving 12 bases between. Germline values: CDR1 SGHDT, CDR2 YYEEEE. The CDR3 runs 15 residues. CDR3 sequence: CASSSPGLTNYGYTF. CDR3 nucleotides: TGTGCCAGCAGCTCCCCGGGATTGACTAACTATGGCTACACCTTC.

V and J are TRBV10-3 and TRBJ2-3; 12 bases map to TRBD2. The CDR3 has 13 residues. Germline lookup yields CDR1 ENHRY and CDR2 SYGVKD. V was clipped by 5 bases and J by 8 bases; unmatched bases: 2. The CDR3 bases are TGTGCCATCAGTACGACTAGCGGGAGTACGCAGTATTTT. This gives the protein CAISTTSGSTQYF.

The V call is TRBV28, the J call TRBJ1-1, with D possibly matching TRBD1 (6 bases). The V gene lost 5 bases and the J gene lost 0 bases, with 10 bases spanning the gap. The CDR3 covers 14 residues. Germline V gene lookup returns CDR1 MDHEN and CDR2 SYDVKM. CDR3 loop: CASSDGGLNTEAFF. The DNA of the CDR3 is TGTGCCAGCAGTGACGGGGGGCTGAACACTGAAGCTTTCTTT.

This clone has just a few counts. The chain joins TRBV28 to TRBJ2-7, with 8 nucleotides matching TRBD1. Germline V gene lookup returns CDR1 MDHEN and CDR2 SYDVKM. This CDR3 is 14 amino acids long. J lost 5 bases, V lost 5 bases, and 8 bases had no gene match. CDR3 nucleotides: TGTGCCAGCAGTGGGGACAGGCCGGCAAACGAGCAGTACTTC. This translates into CASSGDRPANEQYF. The variable domain in full, completed from reference TRBV28 and TRBJ2-7, reads DVKVTQSSRYLVKRTGEKVFLECVQDMDHENMFWYRQDPGLGLRLIYFSYDVKMKEKGDIPEGYSVSREKKERFSLILESASTNQTSMYLCASSGDRPANEQYFGPGTRLTVT.

V gene TRBV9 combines with J gene TRBJ2-1; D remains unclear. Germline V gene data show CDR1 as SGDLS and CDR2 as YYNGEE. Trimming shortened V by 0 bases and J by 4 bases, and 8 bases separated the two germline ends. The CDR3 extends over 14 amino acids. This CDR3 reads CASSVGLGYNEQFF. In nucleotides, the CDR3 is TGTGCCAGCAGCGTAGGGCTAGGTTACAATGAGCAGTTCTTC.

The gene calls are TRBV5-4 and TRBJ1-1, with TRBD1 matching over 9 bases. Germline CDR1 is SGHNT and CDR2 is YYREEE (reference sequence). J gave up 4 bases and V 4 bases, and 2 bases lay outside the gene matches. The CDR3 spans 13 residues. CDR3 in amino acids: CASSPGQGTEAFF. The CDR3 nucleotides read TGTGCCAGCAGCCCGGGACAGGGCACTGAAGCTTTCTTT.

A single count supports this clone. The rearrangement links TRBV11-2 to TRBJ2-3; TRBD2 matches 8 bases. The CDR3 totals 17 residues. V dropped 0 bases and J dropped 6; count of bases not matched to a gene: 11. Germline V CDR1 and CDR2: SGHAT, FQNNGV. CDR3 protein: CASSLDRLGTSSDTQYF. CDR3 in DNA: TGTGCCAGCAGCTTAGATCGTCTAGGGACTAGTTCTGATACGCAGTATTTT.

The V call is TRBV7-3, the J call TRBJ2-1, with 10 bases identical to TRBD1. CDR3 length equals 17 residues. V gave up 11 bases and J gave up 5 bases; unmatched junction bases: 18. Germline CDR1 SGHTA, CDR2 FQGTGA. The CDR3 spells CAFLVIIWDRGNNEQFF. Here the CDR3 DNA reads TGTGCCTTTCTTGTGATAATTTGGGACAGGGGAAACAATGAGCAGTTCTTC.

The chain carries TRBV15 and TRBJ2-7; TRBD2 matches at 7 bases. The V and J ends lost 0 bases and 4 bases, in that order; junction bases with no gene match: 6. Germline V gives CDR1 LNHNV, CDR2 YYDKDF (reference sequence). CDR3 size: 15 residues. CDR3 loop: CATSRETSESYEQYF. Here the CDR3 DNA reads TGTGCCACCAGCAGAGAAACTAGCGAGTCTTACGAGCAGTACTTC.

The V gene is TRBV28, the J gene TRBJ1-3; D uncertain. The CDR3 length is 13 residues. Trimming left V 7 bases short and J 3 bases short, with 10 bases between. Germline CDR1 and CDR2: MDHEN and SYDVKM. CDR3 DNA sequence: TGTGCCAGCAACACCCCTGGTGGAAACACCATATATTTT. Amino acid sequence: CASNTPGGNTIYF.

The rearrangement uses TRBV18 and TRBJ2-7; possibly TRBD1 for D (5 bases). Trimming took 1 base from V and 0 from J, leaving 10 bases between them. This CDR3 has 15 amino acids. CDR1 is KGHSH and CDR2 is LQKENI in the germline V gene. Here the CDR3 reads CASSPLRRDSYEQYF. In DNA form, the CDR3 reads TGTGCCAGCTCACCACTGCGCAGGGACTCCTACGAGCAGTACTTC.

This chain links TRBV7-2 with TRBJ2-3; the match to TRBD1 covers 9 bases. The CDR3 has 14 residues. Losses at the gene ends were 4 bases for V and 3 bases for J; bases not matched to a gene: 2. The V gene's germline CDR1 is SGHTA and CDR2 FQGNSA. The CDR3 reads CASSSGQGTDTQYF. For the CDR3, the DNA is TGTGCCAGCAGCTCGGGACAGGGTACAGATACGCAGTATTTT.